This entry lists 10 T cell receptor beta chains sequenced from one sample in a study of blood T cell repertoires in COVID-19. TCRdb keeps only in-frame clones here, not all; method: immunoSEQ multiplex PCR. The sample includes about 34,000 clones, roughly 80% of them seen just once. Sequenced material: peripheral blood. Receptors originate from a human donor in a cohort sampled during active COVID-19.

J is TRBJ2-7 and V is TRBV9, with 8 bases aligning to TRBD2. This CDR3 contains 13 residues. The junction had 5 bases not matched to a gene; V was cut back by 2 bases and J by 7 bases. Germline V gene sequence: CDR1 SGDLS, CDR2 YYNGEE. In nucleotides, the CDR3 is TGTGCCAGCAGCGTCGGACTAGCTGGTGAGCAGTACTTC. This sequence encodes CASSVGLAGEQYF.

This clone was recorded a few times. This chain links TRBV21-1 with TRBJ2-7; TRBD2, the table's D call, lacks a check against the DNA. TRBV21-1 corresponds to a pseudogene. The CDR3 has 16 amino acids. Written as DNA, the CDR3 is TGTGCCAGCCCCCACAGACTAGCGGACCACGGCTACGAGCAGTACTTC. Protein sequence: CASPHRLADHGYEQYF.

This chain links TRBV6-1 with TRBJ1-4; D is perhaps TRBD1 (6 bases). Trimming shortened V by 0 bases and J by 8 bases, and 10 bases separated the two germline ends. Germline V gene sequence: CDR1 MNHNS, CDR2 SASEGT. CDR3 length: 14 amino acids. The DNA for the CDR3 is TGTGCCAGCAGTGAAGCGGGGGCTGGGGAAAAACTGTTTTTT. It is translated as CASSEAGAGEKLFF.

The chain has TRBV7-3 and TRBJ1-1; TRBD1 matches 8 bases. Germline trimming cut 3 bases from V and 1 base from J; bases unmatched to any gene: 4. The CDR3 totals 15 residues. From germline, CDR1 is SGHTA and CDR2 FQGTGA. As DNA, the CDR3 is TGTGCCAGCAGCTTCGACGGACAGGGGAACACTGAAGCTTTCTTT. Residues: CASSFDGQGNTEAFF.

V and J are TRBV6-6 and TRBJ2-5; no clear D gene. CDR1 is MNHNY, CDR2 SVGAGI, per germline (reference sequence). The germline V and J ends were trimmed by 0 bases and 3 bases, with 14 bases remaining between them. This CDR3 has 16 amino acids. CDR3 loop: CASSYSPQSSEETQYF. Here the CDR3 DNA reads TGTGCCAGCAGTTACTCCCCGCAGTCTAGTGAAGAGACCCAGTACTTC.

Only a few counts were recorded for this clone. The V call is TRBV11-2, the J call TRBJ2-1; 7 nucleotides line up with TRBD2. The CDR3 extends over 12 amino acids. J gave up 12 bases and V 0 bases, and 2 bases lay outside the gene matches. CDR1 SGHAT and CDR2 FQNNGV come from the germline V gene. DNA for the CDR3: TGTGCCAGCAGCTTAGATCCGGGGGGGCAGTTCTTC. Translation gives CASSLDPGGQFF.

This clone has a single count. V is TRBV28 and J is TRBJ2-4; D is unresolved. V shed 5 bases and J shed 3 bases, with 14 bases lying between them. CDR3 length: 15 amino acids. Germline V lookup: CDR1 MDHEN, CDR2 SYDVKM. The CDR3 sequence is CASSIRVGNKNIQYF. CDR3 coding DNA: TGTGCCAGCAGTATCCGGGTGGGTAACAAAAACATTCAGTACTTC.

The J gene is TRBJ2-1, the V gene TRBV5-1, with 12 bases lining up with TRBD2. J was trimmed by 9 bases and V by 4 bases; bases with no gene match: 11. The CDR3 sequence is 16 residues long. The germline gives CDR1 SGHRS, CDR2 YFSETQ. The CDR3 nucleotides read TGCGCCAGCAGCCGCAGAACTAGCGGGAGGCGTGGTGAGCAGTTCTTC. Amino acid sequence: CASSRRTSGRRGEQFF. Together with reference TRBV5-1 and TRBJ2-1, the CDR3 gives the full variable domain: KAGVTQTPRYLIKTRGQQVTLSCSPISGHRSVSWYQQTPGQGLQFLFEYFSETQRNKGNFPGRFSGRQFSNSRSEMNVSTLELGDSALYLCASSRRTSGRRGEQFFGPGTRLTVL.

This clone occurred a few times. The chain combines TRBV9 with TRBJ2-7, with D perhaps TRBD2 (5 bases). This CDR3 has 15 amino acids. Germline CDR1 reads SGDLS; CDR2 reads YYNGEE. V shed 4 bases and J shed 1 base, with 15 bases lying between them. The CDR3 nucleotides read TGTGCCAGCAGCCCCCGGACGGGGATGTCCTACGAGCAGTACTTC. Encoded protein: CASSPRTGMSYEQYF.

In its sample, this clone was seen a few times. CDR3 bases: TGTGCCAGCAGTGGGGAGCGAAGGTTCGGGTGGAGCTCCTATAATTCACCCCTCCACTTT. Translating gives CASSGERRFGWSSYNSPLHF. The chain uses TRBV28 and TRBJ1-6; D is unresolved. Trimming removed 5 bases from V and 0 bases from J, with 23 bases in between. This CDR3 is 20 amino acids long. Germline V CDR1 and CDR2: MDHEN, SYDVKM. Based on the CDR3 plus reference TRBV28 and TRBJ1-6, the full variable domain is DVKVTQSSRYLVKRTGEKVFLECVQDMDHENMFWYRQDPGLGLRLIYFSYDVKMKEKGDIPEGYSVSREKKERFSLILESASTNQTSMYLCASSGERRFGWSSYNSPLHFGNGTRLTVT.